Below, one T cell receptor beta chain is given with its context. The antigen this receptor binds is unknown. The sample holds no much larger clone one base away, and base qualities are not on file. This entry is derived from a study of blood T cells in healthy people across ages (dated by TCRdb to between 2014 and 2017). Turning to the overall study: In model experiments, template switching captured roughly one uniquely barcoded TCR beta cDNA molecule for every two T cells. The donors were divided into four age groups: young (average about 16 years), middle-aged (over 35), aged (around 59) and long-lived (roughly 88). To avoid experimental bias, donors of different ages were randomly spread across the sequencing lanes. The study measured age-related changes in TCR beta repertoire diversity using deep sequencing normalized with unique cDNA molecular identifiers. For two donors (one aged 18 to 29 and one aged 80 or older), the study analyzed two additional independent replicas of 1 million unique cDNA reads from the same blood draw.

The donors were a few dozen Caucasian individuals from Russia, aged roughly 6 to 100 years, who were systemically healthy. Each donor gave ten milliliters of peripheral blood, collected into EDTA-treated Vacutainer tubes. Ficoll-Paque density-gradient centrifugation was used to isolate PBMCs, with at least 6.5 million per sample. Trizol reagent was used to extract total RNA from PBMCs, with at least 5.5 micrograms per sample. Naive CD45RAhigh/CD27high T cell percentages were measured by flow cytometry on a PBMC aliquot from every donor. To prepare the library, 5' RACE was applied. The instrument was an Illumina HiSeq 2500. A second roughly 7 to 11 cycle PCR used a sample-barcoded 5' primer and a J-beta primer mix. A unique molecular identifier was introduced onto each TCR beta cDNA molecule by a template-switch 5' adaptor carrying 12 random nucleotides. Each sample yielded at least 2.5 million CDR3-containing paired-end reads. First-strand cDNA synthesis was performed from all RNA using the Mint cDNA synthesis kit, with priming by a TRBC-specific oligonucleotide. Following uracil-DNA glycosylase treatment, all cDNA underwent a first 18-cycle PCR with the universal primers M1SS and BC2_uni_R. Per the authors' processing: For normalization, 1 million high-quality reads, each with a distinct molecular identifier, were randomly selected from each sample. Reads with shared molecular identifiers were discarded instead of being binned into consensus sequences. CDR3 identification, clonotype clustering and error correction used MiTCR with a Q25 quality threshold and the strictest error-elimination algorithm. A nonparametric unseen species model with Euler transformation was used to estimate lower-bound total TCR beta diversity. TCRdb trimmed public reads at Q25 via fastp, called clones via MiXCR and kept in-frame beta chains. A single entry per CDR3 protein holds the most common genes and DNA from its merged rows. For this entry, the V and J calls and clone size follow TCRdb and not the study's own pipeline. For this sample the table gives around 1,100,000 distinct CDR3 sequences, of which more than 30% were detected only once. Jointly, the top ten make up over 10% of the sample.

Germline trimming amounts to 3 bases on V and 4 bases on J, with 8 as the count of junction bases outside the gene matches. The CDR3 measures 16 amino acids from cysteine to phenylalanine. Of all the DNA, just the CDR3 is kept, 48 bases in frame from base 1. The germline V gene encodes CDR1 SGDLS and CDR2 YYNGEE. Results the study describes overall, beyond this receptor: The percentage of naive T cells measured by flow cytometry correlated strongly with observed TCR beta diversity. Bulk unsorted PBMC profiling prevented conclusive comparison of naive and antigen-experienced compartments. Estimates of total diversity based on one million sequenced T cells were regarded as lower bounds and as underestimates. Because the CMV infection status of the donors was unknown, age-related changes in expanded clonotypes may potentially have been confounded. As age increased, observed TCR beta diversity per million T cells dropped in a roughly linear way, and a significant reduction was already evident by age about 36. Compared with the aged group, more naive CD4+ T cells, fewer expanded clones and increased TCR diversity were shown by the long-lived group, suggesting age selection.

The TCR comes from a man aged 18 to 30 in good health. The rearrangement joined TRBV9 to TRBJ2-3; 10 middle bases align to TRBD2. Material: blood. The bases are TGTGCCAGCAGCGCTAGAGCGGGGGGGCCCGCAGATACGCAGTATTTT. This is translated as CASSARAGGPADTQYF.